Listed here are 5 T cell receptor beta chains from one sample, sequenced in a study of T-cell reconstitution after alpha-beta-depleted transplantation in children. A TCRbeta library incorporating unique molecular identifiers was prepared. TCRdb re-called the PCR reads with MiXCR, one entry per CDR3 protein. The sample lists about 830,000 distinct CDR3 sequences, roughly 15% occurring once. This material consisted of PBMCs, mostly from graft donor cells, taken 360 days after TCRalphabeta/CD19-depleted stem cell transplant. The receptors come from a male patient aged 10 to 17 who had a stem cell transplant for acute lymphoblastic leukemia, so the T cells may come from the graft donor.

The V and J genes are TRBV4-2 and TRBJ2-1; the match to TRBD2 covers 11 bases. This CDR3 has 15 amino acids. Looked up from germline, CDR1 is LGHNA and CDR2 is YNFKEQ. Trimming at V came to 1 base and at J to 8 bases, leaving 4 bases not matched to a gene. DNA of the CDR3: TGTGCCAGCAGCCAAGGACTAGCGGGAAGGCATGAGCAGTTCTTC. It encodes CASSQGLAGRHEQFF.

This clonotype was found many times. The chain is built from TRBV5-6 and TRBJ2-1, with D unresolved. Germline values: CDR1 SGHDT, CDR2 YYEEEE. The length of the CDR3 is 16 residues. Trimming cost V 4 bases and J 1 base, with 15 bases left between them. Here the CDR3 reads CASSVTMMLSYNEQFF. CDR3 DNA sequence: TGTGCCAGCAGCGTGACCATGATGCTTTCCTACAATGAGCAGTTCTTC.

The genes are TRBV12-3 or TRBV12-4 and TRBJ1-5; unclear D gene. Trimming cost V 1 base and J 4 bases, with 11 bases left between them. The CDR3 contains 15 residues. Written as DNA, the CDR3 is TGTGCCAGCAGTTTAGGCTATGATATGAATCAGCCCCAGCATTTT. Amino acids: CASSLGYDMNQPQHF.

This clonotype was observed a handful of times. The chain couples TRBV28 to TRBJ2-1, with 7 positions matching TRBD1. The CDR3 consists of 15 residues. Unmatched junction bases numbered 8, after V lost 7 bases and J lost 2 bases. Germline V CDR1 and CDR2: MDHEN, SYDVKM. This CDR3 reads CASTSRQGPYNEQFF. The CDR3 nucleotides read TGTGCCAGCACTTCCCGACAGGGTCCCTACAATGAGCAGTTCTTC.

There are many counts of this clonotype. The chain couples TRBV20-1 to TRBJ2-2; 7 bases map to TRBD1. V lost 5 bases to trimming and J lost 7 bases; unmatched junction nucleotides: 10. Germline-derived CDR1 and CDR2 are DFQATT and SNEGSKA (reference sequence). This CDR3 is built from 14 residues. CDR3 protein: CSAPRGQGVGELFF. DNA of the CDR3: TGCAGTGCTCCTAGAGGGCAGGGGGTCGGGGAGCTGTTTTTT.